A selection of T cell receptor beta chains follows, all from one sample in a study of a mutant IDH1 vaccine in newly diagnosed glioma. The antigens these receptors bind are not known. Profiling relied on immunoSEQ multiplex PCR, and the TCRdb table lists in-frame clones only, not all of them. This table has tens of thousands of clones, roughly 70% appearing once. The sequencing used PBMCs, collected from a glioma patient whose treatment included an IDH1 peptide vaccine. These receptors were collected from a man aged 35 to 55 with glioma. Each CDR3 is given with its conserved first and last residue. Fields, in order: CDR3 DNA, CDR3 protein, clone size, D gene, CDR3 length, V gene, J gene. D genes are given only for firm matches. Part of the rows lack a size; the others show once, few, many or a class for expanded clones.

TGTGCCAGCAGTTACTCGAGGGGGGGTGACACTGAAGCTTTCTTT	CASSYSRGGDTEAFF	-	-	15	TRBV6-5	TRBJ1-1
TGTGCCAGCGGGACCACGAGCTCCTACAATGAGCAGTTCTTC	CASGTTSSYNEQFF	-	-	14	TRBV7-8	TRBJ2-1
TGTGCCAGTAGTATTGCGGGGGCTGGAGAGACCCAGTACTTC	CASSIAGAGETQYF	-	-	14	TRBV19	TRBJ2-5
TGTGCCAGCAGCCAACAGGGAGAGGAGACCCAGTACTTC	CASSQQGEETQYF	-	-	13	TRBV4-2	TRBJ2-5
TGTGCCAGCAGCCCCGCGGTGGGTAGCTTTGAAAAACTGTTTTTT	CASSPAVGSFEKLFF	-	-	15	TRBV5-6	TRBJ1-4
TGCAGCGTTGACACGGGCCCGAGGGAGACCCAGTACTTC	CSVDTGPRETQYF	-	-	13	TRBV29-1	TRBJ2-5
TGCGCCAGCAGTGAGTACAGAGGAATTAATGAAAAACTGTTTTTT	CASSEYRGINEKLFF	-	-	15	TRBV10-1	TRBJ1-4
TGTGCCAGTAGTTACAGCGGGAGGGACGAGCAGTACTTC	CASSYSGRDEQYF	-	TRBD2	13	TRBV19	TRBJ2-7
TGTGCCAGCAGCTTAACAGGGGCGATATACGAGCAGTACTTC	CASSLTGAIYEQYF	-	TRBD1	14	TRBV7-9	TRBJ2-7
TGTGCCAGCAGTTATCAGGGTATGAACACTGAAGCTTTCTTT	CASSYQGMNTEAFF	-	-	14	TRBV11-2	TRBJ1-1
TGTGCCAGCAGCTTGGGGGTAGCGGAACACAATGAGCAGTTCTTC	CASSLGVAEHNEQFF	-	-	15	TRBV5-4	TRBJ2-1
TGTGCCAGCAGCGGGAGCCGAGAGACCCAGTACTTC	CASSGSRETQYF	-	-	12	TRBV9	TRBJ2-5
TGCGCCAGCAGCCAAGTAGGCCAGACGAACACCGGGGAGCTGTTTTTT	CASSQVGQTNTGELFF	once	-	16	TRBV4-1	TRBJ2-2
TGTGCCAGCAGCTTAAGAGGGGACCCTCAGAATGAGCAGTTCTTC	CASSLRGDPQNEQFF	-	-	15	TRBV11-3	TRBJ2-1
TGTGCCAGCAGCCGACATTTTTGCGGGAGGAGCCCTCCGGGGGCGCAGTATTTT	CASSRHFCGRSPPGAQYF	-	-	18	TRBV12-1	TRBJ2-3
TGTGCCAGCAGCCCAATTAACTCTGGAAACACCATATATTTT	CASSPINSGNTIYF	once	-	14	TRBV7-2	TRBJ1-3
TGTGCCAGCAGCGCCCAGAGGGGGAGGGGCACTGAAGCTTTCTTT	CASSAQRGRGTEAFF	-	-	15	TRBV14	TRBJ1-1
TGCAGCGTTGAAGAGCAGCTCCAAGAGACCCAGTACTTC	CSVEEQLQETQYF	-	-	13	TRBV29-1	TRBJ2-5
TGCAGCGTCGAACCCGGGACTAGCGGGAGATTTGAGCAGTTCTTC	CSVEPGTSGRFEQFF	once	TRBD2	15	TRBV29-1	TRBJ2-1
TGTGCCAGCAGTTCTCCGTCGGGTACAACTAATGAAAAACTGTTTTTT	CASSSPSGTTNEKLFF	-	-	16	TRBV6-5	TRBJ1-4
TGCGCCAGCAGCCACAACGCAGGGGGCAGTAGGACTGAAGCTTTCTTT	CASSHNAGGSRTEAFF	-	TRBD1	16	TRBV4-1	TRBJ1-1
TGCAGCGTAGGGACAGGGGGCGACTATGGCTACACCTTC	CSVGTGGDYGYTF	-	TRBD1	13	TRBV29-1	TRBJ1-2
TGTGCCAGCAGCTTAGGGACGACAGCTAGAAACCTTGAAAAACTGTTTTTT	CASSLGTTARNLEKLFF	few	-	17	TRBV5-8	TRBJ1-4
TGTGCCAGCAGCTTGAGCGGTCTAACGATCGAGCAGTACTTC	CASSLSGLTIEQYF	-	-	14	TRBV5-4	TRBJ2-7
TGTGCCAGTAGTATAGATCAGGCCGCAGTGGTTCACACCTTC	CASSIDQAAVVHTF	-	-	14	TRBV19	TRBJ1-2
TGTGCCAGCAGCCCACAGGGACTAGGAGATACGCAGTATTTT	CASSPQGLGDTQYF	-	TRBD2	14	TRBV6-6	TRBJ2-3
TGTGCCAGCAGCCCCGATCAGGGGTGGCCGGATGGCTACACCTTC	CASSPDQGWPDGYTF	-	-	15	TRBV7-2	TRBJ1-2
TGTGCCAGCAGCTTATGGGAAGGAAATTCACCCCTCCACTTT	CASSLWEGNSPLHF	-	-	14	TRBV5-6	TRBJ1-6
TGTGCCAGCAGTCTAGCAGGGGGGGCGCGGACTGAAGCTTTCTTT	CASSLAGGARTEAFF	-	TRBD1	15	TRBV7-8	TRBJ1-1
TGCGCCAGCAGCCAAGGGTACAGGGACAACACTGAAGCTTTCTTT	CASSQGYRDNTEAFF	few	-	15	TRBV4-1	TRBJ1-1
TGCGCCAGCAGCTTAGGCTCGGACAGAACTACCTACGAGCAGTACTTC	CASSLGSDRTTYEQYF	-	-	16	TRBV5-1	TRBJ2-7
TGTGCCAGCAGTTTATCTGGCAGCGGACGGGCTGAAGCTTTCTTT	CASSLSGSGRAEAFF	-	-	15	TRBV27	TRBJ1-1
TGTGCCAGCAGCTACGACAGGGGGCTTCAGCCCCAGCATTTT	CASSYDRGLQPQHF	-	TRBD1	14	TRBV5-5	TRBJ1-5
TGTGCCAGCAGCCGGGGGTTCTTAGCAGGCACAGATACGCAGTATTTT	CASSRGFLAGTDTQYF	-	-	16	TRBV5-8	TRBJ2-3
TGTGCCAGCAGCTTAGGGGGCAGGAATGAAGCTTTCTTT	CASSLGGRNEAFF	-	TRBD1	13	TRBV5-4	TRBJ1-1
TGTGCCAGCAGCGCCGGGACTGTGGCCTACAATGAGCAGTTCTTC	CASSAGTVAYNEQFF	-	-	15	TRBV9	TRBJ2-1
TGCGCCAGCAGCCAAGATCCCTCGGGACGCCTCGGGAATGAGCAGTTCTTC	CASSQDPSGRLGNEQFF	-	-	17	TRBV4-1	TRBJ2-1
TGTGCCAGCAGAACGGGACAGGGTACAGATACGCAGTATTTT	CASRTGQGTDTQYF	-	TRBD1	14	TRBV6-5	TRBJ2-3
TGTGCCAGCAGCGCAGGGGCAGGGGCTTCCAATCAGCCCCAGCATTTT	CASSAGAGASNQPQHF	-	-	16	TRBV9	TRBJ1-5
TGCGCCAGCAGCTTGGATAGTGGCGGACTTAGCACAGATACGCAGTATTTT	CASSLDSGGLSTDTQYF	-	-	17	TRBV5-1	TRBJ2-3
TGTGCCAGCAGCTTAGATGTGGCCCCAGGCACTGGAAACACCATATATTTT	CASSLDVAPGTGNTIYF	-	-	17	TRBV11-2	TRBJ1-3
TGTGCCAGCAGCTCGACAGGCAAGGAGCAGTACTTC	CASSSTGKEQYF	-	-	12	TRBV6-5	TRBJ2-7
TGTGCCAGCAGCTTCCCACCCCCGCCGGGTAGGGGCTATGGCTACACCTTC	CASSFPPPPGRGYGYTF	-	-	17	TRBV5-6	TRBJ1-2
TGTGCCAGCAGTCAGAGACAGCCCAATGAAAAACTGTTTTTT	CASSQRQPNEKLFF	few	-	14	TRBV25-1	TRBJ1-4
TGTGCCAGCAGCTCCCTCTACGAGCAGTACTTC	CASSSLYEQYF	-	-	11	TRBV5-6	TRBJ2-7
TGCGCCAGCAGCCAAGAGAAGCGAGACAGGGGACCAAGCTCCTACGAGCAGTACTTC	CASSQEKRDRGPSSYEQYF	few	TRBD1	19	TRBV4-1	TRBJ2-7
TGTGCCAGCAGTTATAGCGGGTCCACAGATACGCAGTATTTT	CASSYSGSTDTQYF	-	TRBD2	14	TRBV6-6	TRBJ2-3
TGCAGCGTTGGGGACAGGGATGAAAAACTGTTTTTT	CSVGDRDEKLFF	-	TRBD1	12	TRBV29-1	TRBJ1-4
TGTGCCAGCAGCCAAGGACAGGGAGCGATCGGCTACACCTTC	CASSQGQGAIGYTF	-	TRBD1	14	TRBV13	TRBJ1-2
TGTGCCATCAAAGGTGAGGGTGAAGCTTTCTTT	CAIKGEGEAFF	-	-	11	TRBV6-1	TRBJ1-1
TGTGCCACCAAACCGGACAGGTTTGAAGAGACCCAGTACTTC	CATKPDRFEETQYF	-	TRBD1	14	TRBV15	TRBJ2-5
TGTGCCAGCAGCCGCGGGACTAGGGGGGGGTTGGGTGAGCAGTTCTTC	CASSRGTRGGLGEQFF	-	TRBD2	16	TRBV6-6	TRBJ2-1
TGTGCCAGCAGCTTGCGAAACAGGGTCAATGAGCAGTTCTTC	CASSLRNRVNEQFF	-	-	14	TRBV5-6	TRBJ2-1